What follows are 21 T cell receptor beta chains derived from one specimen sequenced in a study of OX40 agonist ivuxolimab in advanced cancers. The repertoire was sequenced with immunoSEQ multiplex PCR; TCRdb's copy has only in-frame clones and lacks some. The table lists some 130,000 clones, about nine tenths of them singletons, with approximately 1.1% in the top ten. The sample in question was CD4+ or CD8+ T cells sorted from blood, obtained in a trial of the OX40 agonist ivuxolimab. The receptors shown here come from an adult with an advanced solid tumor such as melanoma, head and neck, liver or kidney cancer.

The V gene is TRBV2, the J gene TRBJ1-2; D call uncertain. V shed 3 bases and J shed 6 bases, with 14 bases lying between them. Germline CDR1 is SNHLY and CDR2 is FYNNEI. The CDR3 totals 14 residues. CDR3 amino acids: CASSDGGNLDGYTF. The CDR3 region has the DNA TGTGCCAGCAGTGACGGAGGGAATCTAGATGGCTACACCTTC.

This chain connects TRBV28 to TRBJ1-5; a possible D gene is TRBD1 (5 bases). Germline CDR1 reads MDHEN; CDR2 reads SYDVKM. V was trimmed by 11 bases and J by 2 bases, leaving 16 bases between them. This CDR3 is built from 14 residues. As DNA, the CDR3 is TGTGCCGGCGCAGGGTTAACGGGCAATCAGCCCCAGCATTTT. This codes for CAGAGLTGNQPQHF.

The rearrangement uses TRBV28 and TRBJ1-4, with D possibly TRBD1 on 6 matching bases. V was clipped by 6 bases and J by 0 bases, with 14 bases between them. The CDR3 covers 16 residues. Germline loops: CDR1 MDHEN, CDR2 SYDVKM. The CDR3 DNA follows: TGTGCCAGCAGCTCTGGACAGAGAGCAACTAATGAAAAACTGTTTTTT. Encoded protein: CASSSGQRATNEKLFF.

This chain links TRBV28 with TRBJ1-2; 9 nucleotides align to TRBD1. V lost 6 bases, J lost 5 bases, and 16 bases stayed unmatched. Germline CDR1 is MDHEN and CDR2 is SYDVKM. CDR3 length: 17 amino acids. This CDR3 reads CASSVGQGAGVTYGYTF. The CDR3 nucleotides are TGTGCCAGCAGCGTGGGACAGGGAGCAGGGGTAACATATGGCTACACCTTC.

V usage is TRBV18 and J usage is TRBJ1-1; D is uncertain. CDR1 and CDR2 (germline): KGHSH, LQKENI. The CDR3 has 11 amino acids. With 6 bases removed from V and 8 bases from J, the gap between germline ends came to 10 bases. DNA of the CDR3: TGTGCCAGCTCCCTGGGAGAGGAAGCTTTCTTT. Protein product: CASSLGEEAFF.

This chain connects TRBV19 to TRBJ2-7; 7 positions agree with TRBD1. The CDR3 contains 17 residues. The germline V gene has CDR1 LNHDA and CDR2 SQIVND (reference sequence). Trimming at V came to 1 base and at J to 0 bases, leaving 9 bases not matched to a gene. The CDR3, as DNA: TGTGCCAGTAGTATAGGCAAAGGGGGCCTGAACTCCTACGAGCAGTACTTC. Protein product: CASSIGKGGLNSYEQYF.

This clone showed up just a few times. The chain is built from TRBV5-4 and TRBJ2-1, with a tentative D call TRBD2 (6 bases). Germline-derived CDR1 and CDR2 are SGHNT and YYREEE (reference sequence). The CDR3 sequence is 13 residues long. The ends were cut back, 1 base at V and 7 bases at J, with 9 bases in the middle. The CDR3 DNA follows: TGTGCCAGCAGCTTGATTGGGGGGAATGAGCAGTTCTTC. This gives the protein CASSLIGGNEQFF.

V and J are TRBV19 and TRBJ1-1; the D gene is possibly TRBD1 (6 bases). The germline gives CDR1 LNHDA, CDR2 SQIVND (reference sequence). The V gene lost 6 bases and the J gene lost 0 bases, with 11 bases spanning the gap. The CDR3 totals 14 residues. CDR3 nucleotides: TGTGCCAGTAGCCTACAGGGATTGAACACTGAAGCTTTCTTT. This sequence encodes CASSLQGLNTEAFF.

This clone has just one count. V is TRBV11-2 and J is TRBJ1-1; no clear D gene. Germline V gene sequence: CDR1 SGHAT, CDR2 FQNNGV. The V end was cut by 5 bases, the J end by 4 bases, with 17 bases between. The CDR3 consists of 15 residues. The CDR3 loop is CASSKSDGRGTEAFF. CDR3 coding DNA: TGTGCCAGCAGCAAATCGGACGGGCGGGGCACTGAAGCTTTCTTT.

This chain uses TRBV27 with TRBJ2-1; D might be TRBD1 (7 bases). V was cut by 4 bases and J by 2 bases, with 9 bases left in between. The CDR3 length is 14 residues. In germline, CDR1 is MNHEY, CDR2 SMNVEV (reference sequence). CDR3 sequence: CASSSGGTYNEQFF. DNA for the CDR3: TGTGCCAGCAGTTCAGGGGGGACCTACAATGAGCAGTTCTTC.

The rearrangement links TRBV30 to TRBJ1-5; the D is unclear. The V end lost 0 bases, the J end lost 7 bases, and 10 bases lay between the germline ends. Germline-derived CDR1 and CDR2 are GTSNPN and SVGIG (reference sequence). The CDR3 contains 13 residues. The CDR3 here is CAWSVRGLQPQHF. The CDR3 DNA reads as TGTGCCTGGAGTGTACGAGGGTTACAGCCCCAGCATTTT.

The rearrangement joins TRBV6-5 to TRBJ1-4, with D unclear. The CDR3 extends over 16 amino acids. The germline V gene has CDR1 MNHEY and CDR2 SVGAGI. Trimming left V 4 bases short and J 2 bases short, with 14 bases between. DNA of the CDR3: TGTGCCAGCAGTTTCGGCCGGTCACCTACTAATGAAAAACTGTTTTTT. This gives the protein CASSFGRSPTNEKLFF.

The chain carries TRBV28 and TRBJ2-7; 10 bases fit TRBD2. CDR1 and CDR2 (germline): MDHEN, SYDVKM. Trimming took 10 bases from V and 3 from J; bases not matched to a gene: 6. The CDR3 totals 13 residues. DNA for the CDR3: TGTGCCACGACTAGCGGGCAGGGCTACGAGCAGTACTTC. It yields the protein CATTSGQGYEQYF.

About this clone: A junction end diverges from the germline sequence, so it may reflect a read error. The chain employs TRBV7-2 and TRBJ2-2; 9 bases are a match to TRBD2. This CDR3 has 15 amino acids. Germline lookup yields CDR1 SGHTA and CDR2 FQGNSA. For the CDR3, the DNA is TGTGCCAGCAGGTTAGCGGGAGCTAACACCGGGGAGCTGTTTTTT. Encoded protein: CASRLAGANTGELFF.

The J gene is TRBJ1-1, the V gene TRBV19; no reliable D call. There are 13 residues in the CDR3. V gave up 3 bases and J gave up 1 base, with 6 bases separating them. Germline assignment: CDR1 LNHDA and CDR2 SQIVND (reference sequence). CDR3 sequence (DNA): TGTGCCAGTAGTATTCGAAAGAACACTGAAGCTTTCTTT. Its translation is CASSIRKNTEAFF.

CDR3 loop: CASSIIAASGNTIYF. In nucleotides, the CDR3 is TGTGCCAGTAGTATTATAGCAGCCTCTGGAAACACCATATATTTT. The chain combines TRBV19 with TRBJ1-3; D is unclear. The CDR3 spans 15 residues. Trimming took 3 bases from V and 0 from J, leaving 9 bases between them. Germline-derived CDR1 and CDR2 are LNHDA and SQIVND (reference sequence). The whole variable domain, remainder taken from reference TRBV19 and TRBJ1-3, is DGGITQSPKYLFRKEGQNVTLSCEQNLNHDAMYWYRQDPGQGLRLIYYSQIVNDFQKGDIAEGYSVSREKKESFPLTVTSAQKNPTAFYLCASSIIAASGNTIYFGEGSWLTVV.

This chain joins TRBV4-1 and TRBJ2-7; the D call may be TRBD1 or TRBD2 (5 bases each). V was shortened by 3 bases and J by 3 bases, with 15 bases between the two germline ends. Germline V gene lookup returns CDR1 MGHRA and CDR2 YSYEKL. This CDR3 contains 15 residues. CDR3 DNA sequence: TGCGCCAGCAGCCATCGATCCGGGGCCTTCTACGAGCAGTACTTC. Protein sequence: CASSHRSGAFYEQYF.

The V call is TRBV4-2, the J call TRBJ2-2, with D perhaps TRBD2 (5 bases). V lost 6 bases and J 3 bases, leaving 11 bases between the germline ends. Germline CDR1 LGHNA, CDR2 YNFKEQ. The CDR3 consists of 14 residues. The CDR3 reads CASRSGSDTGELFF. CDR3 coding DNA: TGTGCCAGCAGAAGTGGGAGTGACACCGGGGAGCTGTTTTTT.

The genes are TRBV6-5 and TRBJ2-1, with TRBD2 identical over 12 bases. The length of the CDR3 is 16 residues. V was clipped by 2 bases and J by 4 bases; unmatched bases: 3. CDR1 is MNHEY, CDR2 SVGAGI, per germline. The DNA for the CDR3 is TGTGCCAGCAGTTACACCGGGACTAGCGGGTACAATGAGCAGTTCTTC. It encodes CASSYTGTSGYNEQFF.

The CDR3 DNA sequence: TGTGCCATCAGGGGCCCAGGGGACCAAGAGACCCAGTACTTC. Its protein product is CAIRGPGDQETQYF. The rearrangement links TRBV10-3 to TRBJ2-5, with a possible D match to TRBD1 (6 bases). Deletions cut 6 bases from V and 0 bases from J, with 11 bases between. Germline CDR1 and CDR2: ENHRY and SYGVKD. The CDR3 has 14 residues.

V usage is TRBV5-6 and J usage is TRBJ1-1, with D perhaps TRBD1 (5 bases). The V end lost 0 bases, the J end lost 6 bases, and 9 bases lay between the germline ends. Germline V lookup: CDR1 SGHDT, CDR2 YYEEEE. The CDR3 has 13 residues. CDR3 in DNA: TGTGCCAGCAGCTTGGGGCAGGGCGCTGAAGCTTTCTTT. This sequence encodes CASSLGQGAEAFF.